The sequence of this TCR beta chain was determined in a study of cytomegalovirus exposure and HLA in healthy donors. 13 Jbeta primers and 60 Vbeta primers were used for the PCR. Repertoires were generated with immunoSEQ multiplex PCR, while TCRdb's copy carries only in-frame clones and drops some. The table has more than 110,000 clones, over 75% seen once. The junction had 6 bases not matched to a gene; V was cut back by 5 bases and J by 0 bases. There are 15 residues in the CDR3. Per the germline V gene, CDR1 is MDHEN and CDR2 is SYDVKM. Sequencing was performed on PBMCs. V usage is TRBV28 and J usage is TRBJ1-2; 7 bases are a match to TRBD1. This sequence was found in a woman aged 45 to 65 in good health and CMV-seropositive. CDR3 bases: TGTGCCAGCAGTACAGACAGGGAAGCTAACTATGGCTACACCTTC. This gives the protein CASSTDREANYGYTF.